The 2 T cell receptor beta chains given below trace back to one sample, sequenced in a study of shared clonotypes between healthy human individuals. Libraries were prepared by immunoSEQ multiplex PCR; TCRdb keeps only in-frame clonotypes and omits some of them. Altogether about 980,000 clones are present, over 75% being singletons, with the ten largest covering approximately 1.5%. The specimen was memory CD4+ T cells sorted from blood. Subset denoted: CD45RA-negative fraction. The source of these receptors is a man between 18 and 29 years old in good health.

The chain employs TRBV14 and TRBJ2-2; the D gene is possibly TRBD2 (5 bases). The V end was cut by 4 bases, the J end by 7 bases, with 10 bases between. CDR1 is SGHDN and CDR2 is FVKESK in the germline V gene. The CDR3 extends over 13 amino acids. CDR3 region: CASSRFGVGELFF. The DNA for the CDR3 is TGTGCCAGCAGCCGGTTCGGGGTCGGGGAGCTGTTTTTT.

V and J are TRBV7-9 and TRBJ2-7, with 7 bases aligning to TRBD2. The V segment lost 5 bases and the J segment 4 bases; nucleotides outside the gene matches: 14. Germline V CDR1 and CDR2: SEHNR, FQNEAQ (reference sequence). The CDR3 runs to 16 residues. This CDR3 reads CASSRMRPAGEYEQYF. In DNA form, the CDR3 reads TGTGCCAGCAGCCGAATGCGTCCCGCGGGAGAGTACGAGCAGTACTTC.